Listed below are T cell receptor beta chains from one sample, sequenced in a study of T cells after yellow fever vaccination. TCRdb fed the 5' RACE reads into MiXCR, producing one record per CDR3 protein. This table holds some 420,000 distinct CDR3 sequences, roughly 20% found once. The sample in question was PBMCs, obtained before the yellow fever booster vaccination. The receptors originated from a man between 18 and 29 years old who received the YFV17D yellow fever vaccine. Both conserved end residues are part of each CDR3. Each record gives: clone size, J gene, V gene, D gene, CDR3 protein, CDR3 DNA. D genes are given only for firm matches. Size values are once, few and many counts, or a class for expanded clones, and some rows have none.

NA	TRBJ2-7	TRBV20-1	NA	CSAASREAYEQYF	TGCAGTGCCGCGAGCAGGGAGGCCTACGAGCAGTACTTC
few	TRBJ1-5	TRBV12-3/TRBV12-4	NA	CASREQEGGNQPQHF	TGTGCCAGCAGAGAACAGGAGGGTGGCAATCAGCCCCAGCATTTT
few	TRBJ1-2	TRBV5-1	TRBD1	CASSLTGTEYGYTF	TGCGCCAGCAGCTTGACCGGGACAGAATATGGCTACACCTTC
NA	TRBJ1-2	TRBV10-3	NA	CAISESYSRAPDYGYTF	TGTGCCATCAGTGAGTCCTATTCACGGGCGCCGGACTATGGCTACACCTTC
few	TRBJ2-7	TRBV10-3	NA	CAISVKDSPSYEQYF	TGTGCCATCAGTGTCAAGGACAGTCCCTCCTACGAGCAGTACTTC
few	TRBJ2-1	TRBV5-1	TRBD1	CASSRGQSSYNEQFF	TGCGCCAGCAGCCGGGGACAGAGCTCCTACAATGAGCAGTTCTTC
few	TRBJ1-3	TRBV5-5	NA	CASSSGDSGNTIYF	TGTGCCAGCAGCTCCGGGGACTCTGGAAACACCATATATTTT
NA	TRBJ2-3	TRBV7-2	NA	CASSSTGGVTDTQYF	TGTGCCAGCAGTTCGACGGGCGGAGTCACAGATACGCAGTATTTT
few	TRBJ1-4	TRBV25-1	NA	CASSEYDRYEKLFF	TGTGCCAGCAGTGAATATGACAGATACGAAAAACTGTTTTTT
NA	TRBJ2-1	TRBV20-1	TRBD2	CSASPAARGGPSEQFF	TGCAGTGCTAGTCCGGCTGCCCGGGGGGGCCCGAGTGAGCAGTTCTTC
NA	TRBJ2-3	TRBV4-3	NA	CASSQDRASDTQYF	TGCGCCAGCAGCCAAGACCGCGCATCCGATACGCAGTATTTT
many	TRBJ1-1	TRBV19	NA	CASGRGTEAFF	TGTGCCAGTGGACGTGGTACTGAAGCTTTCTTT
NA	TRBJ2-1	TRBV7-6	NA	CASGPGVSGYNEQFF	TGTGCCAGCGGGCCGGGGGTCTCGGGGTACAATGAGCAGTTCTTC
NA	TRBJ2-1	TRBV24-1	TRBD2	CATSDLIGGTYNEQFF	TGTGCCACCAGTGACTTGATCGGGGGGACTTACAATGAGCAGTTCTTC
few	TRBJ2-3	TRBV20-1	TRBD1	CSASEDRGRSTDTQYF	TGCAGTGCTAGTGAGGACAGGGGGCGGTCCACAGATACGCAGTATTTT
many	TRBJ2-5	TRBV15	NA	CATSRDRETQYF	TGTGCCACCAGCAGAGATAGGGAGACCCAGTACTTC
NA	TRBJ2-1	TRBV25-1	TRBD2	CASSPTSGPNSYNEQFF	TGTGCCAGCAGCCCCACTAGCGGACCTAACTCCTACAATGAGCAGTTCTTC
NA	TRBJ2-7	TRBV6-5	NA	CASRAGTLSEQYF	TGTGCCAGCAGGGCCGGGACACTCTCCGAGCAGTACTTC
many	TRBJ1-1	TRBV6-6	TRBD1	CASSPRGTPFF	TGTGCCAGCAGCCCCAGGGGGACACCTTTCTTT
NA	TRBJ1-1	TRBV18	NA	CASSPLRTNTEAFF	TGTGCCAGCTCACCATTACGGACGAACACTGAAGCTTTCTTT
NA	TRBJ2-1	TRBV11-2	NA	CASSLGVTAGFF	TGTGCCAGCAGCTTAGGCGTGACAGCAGGTTTCTTC
NA	TRBJ2-5	TRBV20-1	NA	CSAPPGGPQETQYF	TGCAGTGCTCCACCGGGGGGCCCTCAAGAGACCCAGTACTTC
NA	TRBJ2-3	TRBV18	NA	CASSPQEGWTDTQYF	TGTGCCAGCTCACCCCAGGAGGGTTGGACAGATACGCAGTATTTT
NA	TRBJ2-3	TRBV20-1	NA	CSARGQIGGVGTDTQYF	TGCAGTGCTAGAGGGCAGATAGGCGGGGTGGGCACAGATACGCAGTATTTT
once	TRBJ1-5	TRBV7-8	NA	CASSPDGSQPQHF	TGTGCCAGCAGCCCCGACGGATCTCAGCCCCAGCATTTT
NA	TRBJ2-1	TRBV6-5	NA	CASSYSSGGYYNEQFF	TGTGCCAGCAGTTACTCGTCTGGGGGCTACTACAATGAGCAGTTCTTC
few	TRBJ2-3	TRBV20-1	TRBD1	CSASGTGAGGTQYF	TGCAGTGCTTCCGGGACAGGGGCCGGCGGTACGCAGTATTTT
many	TRBJ2-5	TRBV7-2	NA	CASSPSRETQYF	TGTGCCAGCAGCCCAAGTCGAGAGACCCAGTACTTC
few	TRBJ1-3	TRBV5-1	NA	CASSWWGPGNTIYF	TGCGCCAGCAGCTGGTGGGGGCCTGGAAACACCATATATTTT
NA	TRBJ2-7	TRBV12-3/TRBV12-4	NA	CASSGRIPYEQYF	TGTGCCAGCAGTGGACGAATCCCCTACGAGCAGTACTTC